Included here is one TCR beta chain sequence, with context. Its matching antigen is unknown. The entry originates in a study of shared clonotypes between healthy human individuals. Study conclusions and caveats: Sequencing depth was expected to influence donor clonotype sharing. Across subsets, estimated richness was generally greater for naive than for memory populations. With few donors, the genetic and exposure-history diversity represented was limited.

Assay: immunoSEQ multiplex PCR; the TCRdb copy retains only in-frame clones and omits some. The sample consists of over 2 million clones, about 95% of them appearing once. Terminally differentiated effector memory CD45RA+ cells were excluded from the naive CD8 cells, which were CD45RO-negative and positively selected for CCR7. The V and J ends lost 1 base and 5 bases respectively, with 6 bases between them. Germline CDR1 reads MNHEY; CDR2 reads SVGAGI. This CDR3 has 13 amino acids. This receptor was identified in a man younger than 30 in good health. This chain uses TRBV6-5 with TRBJ1-5; a possible D gene is TRBD1 (5 bases). Sequenced material: naive CD8+ T cells sorted from blood. The CDR3 DNA follows: TGTGCCAGCAGTTACTTGGGGCATCAGCCCCAGCATTTT. Residues: CASSYLGHQPQHF.